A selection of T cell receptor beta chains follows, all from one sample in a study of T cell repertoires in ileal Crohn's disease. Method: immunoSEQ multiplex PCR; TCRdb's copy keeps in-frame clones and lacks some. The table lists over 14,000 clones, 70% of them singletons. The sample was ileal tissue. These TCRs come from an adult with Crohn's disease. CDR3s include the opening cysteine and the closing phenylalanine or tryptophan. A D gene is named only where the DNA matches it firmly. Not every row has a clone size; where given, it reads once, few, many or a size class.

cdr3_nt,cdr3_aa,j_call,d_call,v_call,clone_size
TGTGCCAGCACCGGACTAGCGGGGGCTTCCTCCTACGAGCAGTACTTC,CASTGLAGASSYEQYF,TRBJ2-7,TRBD2,TRBV28,NA
TGCGCCAGCAGCTTACCCGACAGGGCGAAAGCTTTCTTT,CASSLPDRAKAFF,TRBJ1-1,TRBD1,TRBV5-1,NA
TGTGCCAGCAGCTTTAGTCAGGGGAACACTGAAGCTTTCTTT,CASSFSQGNTEAFF,TRBJ1-1,NA,TRBV7-9,NA
TGTGCCAGCAGCTTGCCGCAGGCCTACGAGCAGTACTTC,CASSLPQAYEQYF,TRBJ2-7,NA,TRBV5-4,few
TGTGCCAGCATGAGGACAGGGAGTGGCTGGGAGCAGTACTTC,CASMRTGSGWEQYF,TRBJ2-7,TRBD1,TRBV6-1,NA
TGTGCCAGCACGGCCTTTAGGGACGAGCAGTACTTC,CASTAFRDEQYF,TRBJ2-7,NA,TRBV6-1,few
TGTGCCAGCAGCTCTGGACAGGGCGGGTACGAGCAGTACTTC,CASSSGQGGYEQYF,TRBJ2-7,TRBD1,TRBV7-6,NA
TGTGCCAGCAGCAAACGGTCCTCTGGGGCCAACGTCCTGACTTTC,CASSKRSSGANVLTF,TRBJ2-6,NA,TRBV21-1,NA
TGTGCCAGCAGCCAAGGACTAGCGGGGCCAGATACGCAGTATTTT,CASSQGLAGPDTQYF,TRBJ2-3,TRBD2,TRBV11-2,NA
TGTGCCAGCAGCTTAGAAGCAGGGGACTTATACGAGCAGTACTTC,CASSLEAGDLYEQYF,TRBJ2-7,NA,TRBV7-2,NA
TGTGCCAGCAGCCTTACTAGCGGGGGTGAGACAGATACGCAGTATTTT,CASSLTSGGETDTQYF,TRBJ2-3,TRBD2,TRBV14,NA
TGTGCCAGCAGCTTAGTTACCCCCCCAGGGGGGGAGAACACTGAAGCTTTCTTT,CASSLVTPPGGENTEAFF,TRBJ1-1,TRBD1,TRBV7-2,NA
TGTGCCAGCAGCTTATTGAGTCAGCCCCAGCATTTT,CASSLLSQPQHF,TRBJ1-5,NA,TRBV7-8,NA
TGTGCCAGCAGCCTTCAGAGCGGGGCGGTGTACTTC,CASSLQSGAVYF,TRBJ2-7,TRBD2,TRBV2,medium-sized
TGTGCCAGCAGTGAAGGGGGCGCAAATGGCTACACCTTC,CASSEGGANGYTF,TRBJ1-2,NA,TRBV6-1,NA
TGTGCCAGCAGCTTTCGGGGGGTCTCCTACGAGCAGTACTTC,CASSFRGVSYEQYF,TRBJ2-7,TRBD2,TRBV5-6,NA
TGTGCCACCAGACAGGGGAGCACTGAAGCTTTCTTT,CATRQGSTEAFF,TRBJ1-1,TRBD1,TRBV6-1,NA
TGTGCCAGCAGCTTAGGGACAGGGGGCGAAAAACTGTTTTTT,CASSLGTGGEKLFF,TRBJ1-4,TRBD1,TRBV11-2,NA
TGTGCCAGCAGCCGACAGAGCAATGAGCAGTTCTTC,CASSRQSNEQFF,TRBJ2-1,NA,TRBV7-2,NA
TGTGCCAGCAGCTATGGACAGGGGGCGGAGGAGCAGTACTTC,CASSYGQGAEEQYF,TRBJ2-7,TRBD1,TRBV7-8,few
TGTGCCAGCAGTCAAGACAGGCGTGCTGAAGCTTTCTTT,CASSQDRRAEAFF,TRBJ1-1,NA,TRBV2,NA
TGTGCCAGCAGCAAACGGATAGTGAGCTATAAAGGCTACACCTTC,CASSKRIVSYKGYTF,TRBJ1-2,NA,TRBV21-1,few
TGTGCCAGCAGCGTTTGGGGGGATGGCTACACCTTC,CASSVWGDGYTF,TRBJ1-2,NA,TRBV9,NA
TGTGCCAGCTCACTCCCAGGAGGGACAGGGGATCGGGAGACCCAGTACTTC,CASSLPGGTGDRETQYF,TRBJ2-5,TRBD1,TRBV18,NA
TGTGCCAGCAGTGAAAGGCGGCCAACTAATGAAAAACTGTTTTTT,CASSERRPTNEKLFF,TRBJ1-4,NA,TRBV2,NA
TGCAGCCCCATTCGGTTTGACAATGAGCAGTTCTTC,CSPIRFDNEQFF,TRBJ2-1,NA,TRBV29-1,few
TGTGCCAGCAGTGACTTGGGGGGAACAGGATCACCCCTCCACTTT,CASSDLGGTGSPLHF,TRBJ1-6,NA,TRBV6-1,large
TGTGCCAGCAGCTTAAAAAGCAACACTGAAGCTTTCTTT,CASSLKSNTEAFF,TRBJ1-1,NA,TRBV7-3,once
TGTGCCAGCAGCTTACAACTAGCGGGGTTAACGGAGACCCAGTACTTC,CASSLQLAGLTETQYF,TRBJ2-5,TRBD2,TRBV11-1,NA
TGTGCCAGCAGATTTAGCGGGGGACCTTACGAGCAGTACTTC,CASRFSGGPYEQYF,TRBJ2-7,TRBD2,TRBV28,NA
TGTGCCAGCAGCCTATCCCGACAGGGGTCCTACGAGCAGTACTTC,CASSLSRQGSYEQYF,TRBJ2-7,TRBD1,TRBV6-5,NA
TGTGCCAGCAGCAGCACAGATACGCAGTATTTT,CASSSTDTQYF,TRBJ2-3,NA,TRBV5-8,NA
TGTGCCAGCAGCTTAGAGGGAACTAAGTCTGAAGCTTTCTTT,CASSLEGTKSEAFF,TRBJ1-1,NA,TRBV7-9,NA
TGCAGCGTTGGTCTTGGGGGGAGGTACAATGAGCAGTTCTTC,CSVGLGGRYNEQFF,TRBJ2-1,NA,TRBV29-1,NA
TGTGCTAGCAGCTCCGGACAGACGCAGTATTTT,CASSSGQTQYF,TRBJ2-3,NA,TRBV7-7,NA
TGTGCCAGCACACCCTCTGGGGCCAACGTCCTGACTTTC,CASTPSGANVLTF,TRBJ2-6,NA,TRBV14,NA
TGTGCCAGCGCCTTTTCCCAGGGCCACTACGAGCAGTACTTC,CASAFSQGHYEQYF,TRBJ2-7,NA,TRBV14,NA
TGTGCCAGCAGCCTACAGGGATCCTCCTACGAGCAGTACTTC,CASSLQGSSYEQYF,TRBJ2-7,NA,TRBV7-8,once
TGTGCCAGCAGTACGGGGGCGCCGGGCGAGCAGTACTTC,CASSTGAPGEQYF,TRBJ2-7,NA,TRBV28,NA
TGTGCCAGCACCCAGAAGGGGGGAGCGCCAGGAGATGAGCAGTTCTTC,CASTQKGGAPGDEQFF,TRBJ2-1,NA,TRBV6-6,NA
TGTGCCAGCAGCCAACCTACATACGGGAATCGGCCTGAAGCTTTCTTT,CASSQPTYGNRPEAFF,TRBJ1-1,NA,TRBV14,few
TGTGCCAGCACCGGACAGAGTAGCAATCAGCCCCAGCATTTT,CASTGQSSNQPQHF,TRBJ1-5,NA,TRBV6-1,once